These T cell receptor beta chains were read from a single sample in a study of blood T cell repertoires in COVID-19. The repertoire was sequenced with immunoSEQ multiplex PCR; TCRdb's copy has only in-frame clones and lacks some. The data hold roughly 330,000 clones, with about 82% observed a single time. The sequenced material came from peripheral blood. Receptors originate from a woman aged 45-60 years with acute or convalescent COVID-19. The conserved cysteine and the conserved F or W are not part of the CDR3 here. Fields, in order: V gene, clone size, CDR3 protein. Size values are once, few and many counts, or a class for expanded clones, and some rows have none.

V: TRBV15; size: NA; CDR3: ATLKGSGTQY
V: TRBV28; size: NA; CDR3: ASSSSGTEGAYNEQF
V: TRBV5-1; size: NA; CDR3: ASSLGQGPPTDTQY
V: TRBV28; size: NA; CDR3: ASKNRGPGTEAF
V: TRBV2; size: NA; CDR3: ASSAQTGGHYYEQY
V: TRBV18; size: NA; CDR3: ASSPIRVDEQY
V: TRBV6-5; size: NA; CDR3: ASSSLDGYTEAF
V: TRBV15; size: NA; CDR3: ATSARGRGSYNEQF
V: TRBV7-2; size: NA; CDR3: ASSLALRTGGSGYT
V: TRBV28; size: few; CDR3: ASSSTYEQY
V: TRBV10-3; size: few; CDR3: AISDGTGTSTDTQY
V: TRBV19; size: NA; CDR3: ASRGLAGGPSIYNEQF
V: TRBV9; size: NA; CDR3: ASSASRDNEQF
V: TRBV24-1; size: NA; CDR3: ATSGGRGTEAF
V: TRBV30; size: NA; CDR3: AWSGTGAGGLETQY
V: TRBV2; size: NA; CDR3: ASSVQADYGYT
V: TRBV18; size: NA; CDR3: ASSQTTGVRNQPQH
V: TRBV5-1; size: NA; CDR3: ASSLGPSSGRDYEQY
V: TRBV6-6; size: NA; CDR3: ASSSQRDYTDTQY
V: TRBV5-6; size: NA; CDR3: ASSARYNSPLH
V: TRBV19; size: NA; CDR3: ATLRHLNTEAF
V: TRBV29-1; size: once; CDR3: SAAGQGATDTQY
V: TRBV28; size: NA; CDR3: ASSPPGSNSGANVLT
V: TRBV27; size: NA; CDR3: ASTTGGITRGYT
V: TRBV28; size: NA; CDR3: ASISGVNEKLF
V: TRBV27; size: once; CDR3: ASSFRDRGYEQY
V: TRBV18; size: NA; CDR3: ASSPPFRSYEQY
V: TRBV11-2; size: NA; CDR3: ASRDRALGNTIY
V: TRBV30; size: NA; CDR3: AWRTGFNTEAF
V: TRBV9; size: NA; CDR3: ASSVAAGLAGIDTQY
V: TRBV4-2; size: once; CDR3: ASSPGTGTYNSPLH
V: TRBV9; size: NA; CDR3: ASSEEPEPNYGYT
V: TRBV6-6; size: NA; CDR3: ASSYSQGQKMTQY
V: TRBV5-8; size: few; CDR3: ASSLHEGTVVNTEAF
V: TRBV18; size: NA; CDR3: ASSPGTGNYEQY
V: TRBV4-1; size: NA; CDR3: ASSQGRGEAGYT
V: TRBV27; size: NA; CDR3: ASSSTFSRETQY
V: TRBV28; size: NA; CDR3: ASSLAEVGINTGELF
V: TRBV18; size: NA; CDR3: ASSPEAGGEAF
V: TRBV4-2; size: NA; CDR3: ASSQEGARTEAF
V: TRBV15; size: NA; CDR3: ATSRDWGTSGRGEQF
V: TRBV9; size: NA; CDR3: ASSLNAGQSYSGNTIY
V: TRBV4-3; size: NA; CDR3: ASSQDAMNTEAF
V: TRBV25-1; size: NA; CDR3: ASSSGGAHTYEQY